This T cell receptor beta chain emerged from a study of beta chain features in type 1 diabetes. The study's findings and limits: In all four CD4+ subsets, TCRB CDR3 length was significantly, moderately reduced in type 1 diabetes. A PCR bias possibly favoring shorter templates would apply equally to patients and controls.

The authors reverse transcribed all of the isolated RNA, so sequencing captured expressed TCRB transcripts. Assay: immunoSEQ multiplex PCR; the TCRdb copy retains only in-frame clones and omits some. The table lists approximately 260,000 clones, 20% of them singletons. For this clone: What it binds is not known.

Sequencing used naive CD4+ T cells from blood. The sequence came from a woman in her 40s with type 1 diabetes.

The chain's CDR3 is CASTREGRSNQPQHF. CDR3 nucleotides: TGCGCCAGCACTCGGGAGGGGCGTAGCAATCAGCCCCAGCATTTT. The rearrangement links TRBV4-1 to TRBJ1-5, with a weak D call TRBD1 (5 bases). Between the trimmed V and J ends, which lost 7 bases and 0 bases, there was a span of 13 bases. Germline V gene lookup returns CDR1 MGHRA and CDR2 YSYEKL. The length of the CDR3 is 15 residues.